This T cell receptor beta chain was obtained from a study of T cells in Graves' hyperthyroidism and ophthalmopathy. Trimming took off 6 bases at V and 4 bases at J, with 21 bases between the two ends. This CDR3 contains 16 residues. Per the germline V gene, CDR1 is MDHEN and CDR2 is SYDVKM. Hyperthyroidism was newly diagnosed in patients aged 18 to 65 (duration under 2 months). A patient was excluded if there was uncontrolled infection, other autoimmune disease, pregnancy or lactation. Diagnosing involved the use of clinical symptoms, serum thyroxine and TRAb, thyroid ultrasound and orbital computed tomography. The PBMCs studied were ones that came from roughly 9.1 ml fresh peripheral blood. Authors of the study amplified TCR beta CDR3 regions from RNA transcripts. A first-round RT-PCR of the TCR CDR3 used the HTBI primer set. TCRdb redid the calling of the multiplex PCR reads with MiXCR, one entry per CDR3 protein. The sample holds roughly 740,000 distinct CDR3 sequences, about a sixth seen once.

The sample holds many counts of this clonotype. The chain combines TRBV28 with TRBJ2-5; the D gene is possibly TRBD2 (5 bases). Sample: blood. This TCR was sampled from a man aged 18 to 35 with Graves' hyperthyroidism. CDR3 bases: TGTGCCAGCAGCCCCGCTAGCCCAGCTAGGCGAGAGACCCAGTACTTC. Amino acid sequence: CASSPASPARRETQYF.